A single sample gave rise to the 29 T cell receptor beta chains below, sequenced in a study of immune characterization of retroperitoneal liposarcoma. Using its own MiXCR run on the PCR reads, TCRdb lists one record per CDR3 protein. The repertoire holds some 10,000 distinct CDR3 sequences, approximately 26% seen once, with about 10% in the top ten. The material sequenced was tumor tissue. These receptors all come from a female donor with retroperitoneal liposarcoma.

V is TRBV6-8 and J is TRBJ2-1; D remains unclear. TRBJ2-7 matches the DNA end more closely, so the J call is doubtful. This CDR3 spans 12 amino acids. In germline, CDR1 is MNHGY, CDR2 SAAAGT. The CDR3, as DNA: TGTGCCAGCAGTTCATCCCAGCGTGAGCAGTACTTC. Translated, it gives CASSSSQREQYF.

This clonotype was observed a handful of times. At one end, the junction sequence differs from germline, possibly due to a read error. The chain links TRBV6-1 to TRBJ1-6; possible D gene TRBD1, 5 bases. This CDR3 comprises 14 residues. The germline V gene has CDR1 MNHNS and CDR2 SASEGT. The CDR3 sequence is CASSEVRGRSPLHF. CDR3 bases: TGTGCTAGCAGTGAAGTCCGGGGCCGTTCACCCCTCCACTTT.

This clonotype was counted ten times or more. The rearrangement links TRBV6-1 to TRBJ1-6; 9 positions agree with TRBD1. CDR1 MNHNS and CDR2 SASEGT come from the germline V gene. V was clipped by 8 bases and J by 7 bases; unmatched bases: 6. The CDR3 covers 14 residues. The CDR3 here is CASGGTGMNSPLHF. CDR3 nucleotides: TGTGCCAGCGGGGGGACAGGGATGAATTCACCCCTCCACTTT.

By share, this clonotype counts as medium-sized (0.01 to 0.1%). The chain couples TRBV7-9 to TRBJ2-1; 11 bases are shared with TRBD2. The CDR3 is 16 amino acids. Germline assignment: CDR1 SEHNR and CDR2 FQNEAQ (reference sequence). J gave up 13 bases and V 4 bases, and 15 bases lay outside the gene matches. As DNA, the CDR3 is TGTGCCAGCAGCTCCGGGACTAGCGGCTACGGAGAGACCCAGTTCTTC. This codes for CASSSGTSGYGETQFF.

This clonotype was recorded a few times. The rearrangement links TRBV6-1 to TRBJ2-5, with TRBD2 identical over 8 bases. Matching the DNA end better, TRBJ2-7 makes the J call doubtful. Germline V gives CDR1 MNHNS, CDR2 SASEGT. This CDR3 spans 12 amino acids. The CDR3 protein is CASRPGGNEQYF. CDR3 nucleotide sequence: TGTGCCAGCAGACCGGGGGGGAACGAGCAGTACTTC.

V and J are TRBV7-2 and TRBJ1-1, with TRBD1 as a possible D gene (5 bases). CDR1 SGHTA and CDR2 FQGNSA come from the germline V gene. Trimming left V 5 bases short and J 1 base short, with 14 bases between. This CDR3 spans 15 amino acids. Written as DNA, the CDR3 is TGTGCCAGCAGCCCTTGGGGAGGGGCGAACACTGAAGCTTTCTTT. It specifies CASSPWGGANTEAFF.

V is TRBV6-1 and J is TRBJ2-5; a weak D match, TRBD2 (6 bases). V was cut by 7 bases and J by 3 bases, with 12 bases left in between. Germline V gene lookup returns CDR1 MNHNS and CDR2 SASEGT. This CDR3 spans 13 amino acids. The CDR3 nucleotides are TGTGCCAGCAATGGGACTCCCAAAGAGACCCAGTACTTC. Its protein product is CASNGTPKETQYF.

V gene TRBV6-1 combines with J gene TRBJ1-4, with D unresolved. There are 12 residues in the CDR3. Germline V lookup: CDR1 MNHNS, CDR2 SASEGT. Between the trimmed V and J ends, which lost 1 base and 8 bases, there was a span of 5 bases. The CDR3 here is CASSEGPEKLFF. The DNA of the CDR3 is TGTGCCAGCAGTGAAGGACCAGAAAAACTGTTTTTT.

J is TRBJ1-5 and V is TRBV4-1; the D is unclear. The CDR3 totals 18 residues. CDR1 is MGHRA and CDR2 is YSYEKL in the germline V gene. V lost 4 bases, J lost 4 bases, and 23 bases lay in between. CDR3 bases: TGCGCCAGCAGCCTTACAGATCGGGGATTTCGTTATAATCAGCCCCAGCATTTT. The encoded protein is CASSLTDRGFRYNQPQHF.

In this sample, this clonotype turned up many times. J is TRBJ2-5 and V is TRBV12-3 or TRBV12-4, with D perhaps TRBD1 (5 bases). CDR3 length: 14 amino acids. Trimming removed 3 bases at V and 11 bases at J, with 19 bases between. The CDR3 loop is CASSFFQGGNEQYF. As DNA, the CDR3 is TGTGCCAGCAGTTTTTTTCAGGGTGGGAATGAGCAGTACTTC.

V is TRBV12-5 and J is TRBJ2-1; D tentatively fits TRBD1 or TRBD2 (6 bases each). The V gene lost 1 base and the J gene lost 5 bases, with 18 bases spanning the gap. Germline assignment: CDR1 LGHNT and CDR2 FRNRAP. CDR3 length: 17 amino acids. In DNA, the CDR3 is TGTGCTAGTGGTTTGGCCACAGGGACGGGGGTAGACAATGAGCAGTTCTTC. Residues: CASGLATGTGVDNEQFF.

This clonotype was found many times. This rearrangement joins TRBV6-1 to TRBJ2-5; 7 bases match TRBD2. With V trimmed by 5 bases and J by 5 bases, 5 bases remained unmatched. Germline V gives CDR1 MNHNS, CDR2 SASEGT. The CDR3 is 13 residues long. Here the CDR3 reads CASSWSGAETQYF. CDR3 coding DNA: TGTGCCAGCAGTTGGAGCGGGGCCGAGACCCAGTACTTC.

This clonotype showed up many times. J is TRBJ2-1 and V is TRBV11-3; a weak D match, TRBD2 (6 bases). Trimming shortened V by 5 bases and J by 4 bases, and 15 bases separated the two germline ends. CDR3 length: 15 residues. Germline loops: CDR1 SGHNT, CDR2 YENEEA. The CDR3 region has the DNA TGTGCCAGCAGCCCCGGCGATAGCGGATACAATGAGCAGTTCTTC. Its protein product is CASSPGDSGYNEQFF.

As DNA, the CDR3 is TGTGCCAGCAGTTACGATAAGGGCAATCAGCCCCAGCATTTT. Its protein is CASSYDKGNQPQHF. The J gene is TRBJ1-5, the V gene TRBV6-5; no clear D. Germline assignment: CDR1 MNHEY and CDR2 SVGAGI. V lost 2 bases to trimming and J lost 2 bases, with 7 bases between them. The CDR3 loop spans 14 amino acids.

This clonotype is medium-sized (0.01 to 0.1%). The chain links TRBV7-2 to TRBJ2-3, with no clear D. There are 12 residues in the CDR3. Looked up from germline, CDR1 is SGHTA and CDR2 is FQGNSA. Deletions cut 8 bases from V and 2 bases from J, with 8 bases between. DNA of the CDR3: TGTGCCAGCTCCCCCTACACAGATACGCAGTATTTT. Protein sequence: CASSPYTDTQYF.

CDR3 sequence (DNA): TGTGCCAGCAGTTACACTCTTTTCGGGGGCGACGGGGAGCTGTTTTTT. Amino acid sequence: CASSYTLFGGDGELFF. The chain recombines TRBV6-1 with TRBJ2-2; D tentatively reads TRBD1 or TRBD2 (6 bases each). V was pared by 5 bases and J by 7 bases, with 20 bases between. Germline-derived CDR1 and CDR2 are MNHNS and SASEGT. The CDR3 length is 16 residues.

This sequence joins TRBV6-1 and TRBJ1-6; no clear D. The length of the CDR3 is 16 residues. Trimming removed 2 bases from V and 9 bases from J, with 17 bases in between. The germline gives CDR1 MNHNS, CDR2 SASEGT. CDR3 nucleotides: TGTGCCAGCAGTGAATTTGGCCGCAGTTTGGGTTCACCCCTCCACTTT. Translation: CASSEFGRSLGSPLHF.

The rearrangement joins TRBV6-6 to TRBJ2-7; a weak D match, TRBD1 (6 bases). The CDR3 length is 14 residues. Trimming removed 5 bases at V and 0 bases at J, with 11 bases between. Per germline, CDR1 MNHNY and CDR2 SVGAGI (reference sequence). The CDR3 sequence: CASSAPDSSYEQYF. CDR3 nucleotide sequence: TGTGCCAGCAGTGCCCCGGACAGCTCCTACGAGCAGTACTTC.

The genes are TRBV6-6 and TRBJ2-1; D call uncertain. V was clipped by 5 bases and J by 4 bases, with 6 bases between them. The V gene's germline CDR1 is MNHNY and CDR2 SVGAGI (reference sequence). There are 12 residues in the CDR3. CDR3 in amino acids: CASSEQYNEQFF. In nucleotides, the CDR3 is TGTGCCAGCAGTGAGCAGTACAATGAGCAGTTCTTC.

This chain connects TRBV6-6 to TRBJ1-2, with D possibly TRBD1 on 5 matching bases. The CDR3 consists of 14 residues. Germline V gene lookup returns CDR1 MNHNY and CDR2 SVGAGI (reference sequence). V lost 4 bases, J lost 8 bases, and 17 bases lay in between. The CDR3 is CASSFNGAEEGYTF. CDR3 coding DNA: TGTGCCAGCAGTTTCAACGGGGCAGAGGAAGGCTACACCTTC.

In its sample, this clonotype ranks as medium-sized. The gene calls are TRBV12-3 or TRBV12-4 and TRBJ2-5, with D perhaps TRBD1 or TRBD2 (5 bases each). The length of the CDR3 is 16 residues. The germline V and J ends were trimmed by 0 bases and 4 bases, with 15 bases remaining between them. CDR3 DNA: TGTGCCAGCAGTTTAGCCCCCGGGGCCGGTGGAGAGACCCAGTACTTC. This gives the protein CASSLAPGAGGETQYF.

The chain links TRBV27 to TRBJ2-3; D not certain. The J call could be wrong; TRBJ2-1 is a better fit for the DNA end. CDR1 and CDR2 from the germline V gene are MNHEY and SMNVEV (reference sequence). This CDR3 is built from 12 residues. CDR3: CASSSQVGEQFF. The CDR3 region has the DNA TGTGCCAGCAGTTCTCAGGTTGGGGAGCAGTTCTTC.

This clonotype was observed a single time. One end of the junction fails to match germline, which may point to a read error. This chain uses TRBV10-2 with TRBJ2-2, with D possibly being TRBD1 (6 bases). CDR3 size: 18 residues. The V gene's germline CDR1 is WSHSY and CDR2 SAAADI. CDR3 nucleotide sequence: TGCGCCAGCAGTGAAAGCCGTGGCAGGGGCGGCAACACCCGGGAGCTGTTTTTT. Its protein is CASSESRGRGGNTRELFF.

This clonotype is deemed medium-sized. The chain links TRBV6-6 to TRBJ2-7; D perhaps matches TRBD1 (5 bases). V lost 0 bases to trimming and J lost 2 bases, with 8 bases between them. This CDR3 contains 14 residues. Germline values: CDR1 MNHNY, CDR2 SVGAGI (reference sequence). The CDR3: CASSYSPGPYEQYF. The DNA for the CDR3 is TGTGCCAGCAGTTACTCTCCAGGGCCCTACGAGCAGTACTTC.

This clonotype appeared a few times. The rearrangement uses TRBV12-3 or TRBV12-4 and TRBJ2-6, with D possibly called TRBD1 or TRBD2 (5 bases each). Trimming took off 7 bases at V and 0 bases at J, with 10 bases between the two ends. The CDR3 is made up of 15 amino acids. The CDR3 DNA is TGTGCCAGCAAGGGACGTTCCTCTGGGGCCAACGTCCTGACTTTC. Its protein is CASKGRSSGANVLTF.

To note about this clonotype: The final CDR3 position lacks the conserved phenylalanine or tryptophan, pointing to a likely read error. The chain couples TRBV6-5 to TRBJ2-5, with 13 bases that match TRBD2. J lost 11 bases, V lost 6 bases, and 9 bases had no gene match. This CDR3 has 14 residues. Germline lookup yields CDR1 MNHEY and CDR2 SVGAGI. CDR3 nucleotide sequence: TGTGCCAGCAGCCCGGGACTAGCGGGGAATGAGCAGTACTTA. Translation: CASSPGLAGNEQYL.

This clonotype counts as medium-sized (0.01 to 0.1%). The chain couples TRBV11-3 to TRBJ2-1, with 7 bases lining up with TRBD2. Matching the DNA end better, TRBJ2-7 makes the J call doubtful. The CDR3 totals 15 residues. Germline CDR1 is SGHNT and CDR2 is YENEEA. The CDR3 coding sequence is TGTGCCAGCAGCTTAGTCGGCGGGAGCAGGTACGAGCAGTACTTC. It specifies CASSLVGGSRYEQYF.

In its sample, this clonotype was seen a few times. The V gene is TRBV27, the J gene TRBJ2-3, with 14 nucleotides matching TRBD2. CDR1 and CDR2 (germline): MNHEY, SMNVEV (reference sequence). This CDR3 spans 16 amino acids. The ends lost 5 bases at V and 9 bases at J; junction bases unmatched: 10. The DNA for the CDR3 is TGTGCCAGCAGTCGAGGGACTAGCGGGAGTTTGGGAACGCAGTATTTT. It encodes CASSRGTSGSLGTQYF.

This clonotype has only a few counts. The chain uses TRBV6-6 and TRBJ2-3; 9 nucleotides line up with TRBD2. Germline CDR1 is MNHNY and CDR2 is SVGAGI (reference sequence). The CDR3 is made up of 15 amino acids. V lost 6 bases to trimming and J lost 6 bases; unmatched junction nucleotides: 10. This chain's CDR3 is CASRLSGGWRDTQYF. The CDR3 DNA is TGTGCCAGCAGACTTAGCGGGGGCTGGCGTGATACGCAGTATTTT.